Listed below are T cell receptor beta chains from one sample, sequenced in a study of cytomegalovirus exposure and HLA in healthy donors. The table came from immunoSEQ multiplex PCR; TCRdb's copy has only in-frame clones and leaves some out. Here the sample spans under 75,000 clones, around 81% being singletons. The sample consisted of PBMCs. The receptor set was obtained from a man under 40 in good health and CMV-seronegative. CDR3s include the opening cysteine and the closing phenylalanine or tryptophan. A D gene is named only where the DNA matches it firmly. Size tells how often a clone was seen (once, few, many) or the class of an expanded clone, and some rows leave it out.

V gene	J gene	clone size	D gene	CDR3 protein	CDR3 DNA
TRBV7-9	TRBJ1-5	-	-	CASSLARGQTDQPQHF	TGTGCCAGCAGCTTAGCGCGGGGGCAGACAGATCAGCCCCAGCATTTT
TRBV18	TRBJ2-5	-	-	CASSPGHGGETQYF	TGTGCCAGCTCACCAGGGCACGGTGGAGAGACCCAGTACTTC
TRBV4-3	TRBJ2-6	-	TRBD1	CASSQEWDRSSGANVLTF	TGCGCCAGCAGCCAAGAATGGGACAGGTCGTCGGGGGCCAACGTCCTGACTTTC
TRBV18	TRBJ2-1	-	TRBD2	CASSPRVSGSVNNEQFF	TGTGCCAGCTCACCTCGGGTTAGCGGGAGTGTAAACAATGAGCAGTTCTTC
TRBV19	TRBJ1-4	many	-	CASSISTALREKLFF	TGTGCCAGTAGTATCTCGACAGCGCTTCGAGAAAAACTGTTTTTT
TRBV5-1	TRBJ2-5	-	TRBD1	CASSSGTGTVRQETQYF	TGCGCCAGCAGCTCCGGGACAGGGACGGTGCGCCAAGAGACCCAGTACTTC
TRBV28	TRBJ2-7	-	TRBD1	CASFDRVYEQYF	TGTGCCAGCTTTGACAGGGTCTACGAGCAGTACTTC
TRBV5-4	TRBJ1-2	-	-	CASSFGRRDREIGYTF	TGTGCCAGCAGCTTTGGCCGCCGGGATAGGGAAATTGGCTACACCTTC
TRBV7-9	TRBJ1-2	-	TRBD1	CASSSSYAGTGFNYGYTF	TGTGCCAGCAGCTCCTCCTACGCCGGGACAGGCTTTAACTATGGCTACACCTTC
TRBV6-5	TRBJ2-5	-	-	CASSRNRQETQYF	TGTGCCAGCAGCCGTAACAGGCAAGAGACCCAGTACTTC
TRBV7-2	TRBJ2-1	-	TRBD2	CASSLARTSDEQFF	TGTGCCAGCAGCTTAGCGCGGACTAGCGACGAGCAGTTCTTC
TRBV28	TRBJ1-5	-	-	CASRKHSNQPQHF	TGTGCCAGCAGAAAACATAGCAATCAGCCCCAGCATTTT
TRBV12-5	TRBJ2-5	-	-	CASGLGHRRDETQYF	TGTGCTAGTGGCCTAGGGCATAGGCGGGACGAGACCCAGTACTTC
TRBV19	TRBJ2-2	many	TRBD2	CASSMDGRGGTGELFF	TGTGCCAGTAGTATGGACGGGAGGGGGGGAACCGGGGAGCTGTTTTTT
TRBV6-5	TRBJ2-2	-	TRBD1	CASKTGTGVPGELFF	TGTGCCAGCAAGACGGGGACAGGGGTCCCCGGGGAGCTGTTTTTT
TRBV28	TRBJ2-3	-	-	CASWGSSTGGDTQYF	TGTGCCAGCTGGGGATCTAGCACTGGTGGAGATACGCAGTATTTT
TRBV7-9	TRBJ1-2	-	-	CASSLAAAVAYYTF	TGTGCCAGCAGCTTAGCCGCGGCGGTAGCCTACTACACCTTC
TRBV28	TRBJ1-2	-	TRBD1	CASKTGGSLDYGYTF	TGTGCCAGCAAAACAGGGGGCAGCTTAGACTATGGCTACACCTTC
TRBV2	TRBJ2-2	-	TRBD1	CASTKGQGSIGELFF	TGTGCCAGCACTAAGGGACAGGGTAGCATCGGGGAGCTGTTTTTT
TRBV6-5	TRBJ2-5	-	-	CASSYSAETQYF	TGTGCCAGCAGTTACTCAGCCGAGACCCAGTACTTC